This T cell receptor beta chain was documented in a study of blood T cell repertoires in COVID-19. Looking at the study overall: Acute and convalescent COVID-19 specimens originated in the United States, Italy and Spain. T cells, B-cell-depleted T cells, or PBMCs supplied cDNA or gDNA.

V lost 5 bases, J lost 0 bases, and 7 bases stayed unmatched. The CDR3 contains 16 residues. From germline, CDR1 is SGHNT and CDR2 YYREEE (reference sequence). Per the original data handling: It was from reference gene primer amplification that nucleated cell counts were estimated. Sequencing used immunoSEQ multiplex PCR; TCRdb keeps in-frame clones, though not all of them. V and J calls and clone size are those listed in that table; D and trimming were worked out from the DNA. The table records approximately 120,000 clones, 75% to 85% of them present only once. This sequence was found in a human donor in a cohort sampled during active COVID-19. Material: peripheral blood. The V gene is TRBV5-4, the J gene TRBJ1-5; 8 bases match TRBD1. Written as DNA, the CDR3 is TGTGCCAGCAGTTATTCAGGGGGCAGTAGCAATCAGCCCCAGCATTTT. Translated: CASSYSGGSSNQPQHF.